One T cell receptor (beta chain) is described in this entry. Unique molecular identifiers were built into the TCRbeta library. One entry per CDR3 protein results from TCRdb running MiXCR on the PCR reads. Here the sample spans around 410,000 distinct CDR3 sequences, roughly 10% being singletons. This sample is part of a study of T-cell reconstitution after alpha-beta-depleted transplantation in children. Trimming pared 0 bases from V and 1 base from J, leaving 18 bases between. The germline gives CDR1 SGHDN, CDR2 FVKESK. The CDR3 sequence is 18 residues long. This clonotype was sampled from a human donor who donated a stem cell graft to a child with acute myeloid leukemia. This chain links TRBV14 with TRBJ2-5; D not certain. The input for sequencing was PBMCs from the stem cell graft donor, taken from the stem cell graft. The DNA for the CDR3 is TGTGCCAGCAGCCAAGATCCAAGGACCGGCCCCCTCCAAGAGACCCAGTACTTC. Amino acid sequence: CASSQDPRTGPLQETQYF.